The next 12 T cell receptor beta chains were all read from a single sample in a study of blood T cell repertoires in COVID-19. The assay was immunoSEQ multiplex PCR, and TCRdb's table has in-frame clones only and misses some. The repertoire has some 500,000 clones, 85% to 90% of them found once; the top ten carry around 1.9%. The material sequenced was PBMCs or T cells enriched from blood (not recorded which). The receptors stem from a middle-aged woman who had recovered from COVID-19.

The chain uses TRBV28 and TRBJ1-5; the match to TRBD1 covers 7 bases. The CDR3 is 16 residues long. Germline values: CDR1 MDHEN, CDR2 SYDVKM. Unmatched junction bases numbered 10, after V lost 7 bases and J lost 1 base. This CDR3 is CASTYDRAPSNQPQHF. The CDR3 coding sequence is TGTGCCAGCACCTACGACAGGGCCCCGAGCAATCAGCCCCAGCATTTT.

This chain uses TRBV19 with TRBJ1-2; D perhaps matches TRBD1 (5 bases). This CDR3 has 16 residues. With 7 bases removed from V and 4 bases from J, the gap between germline ends came to 22 bases. Germline CDR1 reads LNHDA; CDR2 reads SQIVND (reference sequence). In nucleotides, the CDR3 is TGTGCCAGTATTAGATCGGACCAGGGATTCGCCTATGGCTACACCTTC. Its translation: CASIRSDQGFAYGYTF.

The V gene is TRBV29-1, the J gene TRBJ1-2, with unresolved D. The V end lost 1 base, the J end lost 5 bases, and 14 bases lay between the germline ends. CDR3 length: 14 residues. Germline V gene sequence: CDR1 SQVTM, CDR2 ANQGSEA. The CDR3 loop is CSVEGPGGGYGYTF. For the CDR3, the DNA is TGCAGCGTTGAAGGCCCGGGAGGTGGGTATGGCTACACCTTC. Together with reference TRBV29-1 and TRBJ1-2, the CDR3 gives the full variable domain: SAVISQKPSRDICQRGTSLTIQCQVDSQVTMMFWYRQQPGQSLTLIATANQGSEATYESGFVIDKFPISRPNLTFSTLTVSNMSPEDSSIYLCSVEGPGGGYGYTFGSGTRLTVV.

The CDR3 DNA follows: TGTGCCAGTAGCCGCGGGACTCTTGACACCTACGAGCAGTACTTC. Its translation: CASSRGTLDTYEQYF. V usage is TRBV19 and J usage is TRBJ2-7, with D possibly matching TRBD2 (6 bases). This CDR3 region has 15 residues. The V and J ends lost 6 bases and 2 bases respectively, with 17 bases between them. Germline V lookup: CDR1 LNHDA, CDR2 SQIVND (reference sequence).

The DNA of the CDR3 is TGTGCCAGCAGCTCAGTAGCGGGAGGGCCCGATGAGCAGTTCTTC. Translating gives CASSSVAGGPDEQFF. This chain joins TRBV7-9 and TRBJ2-1; TRBD2 matches at 11 bases. The CDR3 covers 15 residues. V trimming: 4 bases; J trimming: 8 bases; junction bases outside the gene matches: 7. Germline assignment: CDR1 SEHNR and CDR2 FQNEAQ (reference sequence).

V is TRBV7-6 and J is TRBJ2-7; D remains unclear. Germline V gives CDR1 SGHVS, CDR2 FNYEAQ. The CDR3 has 12 amino acids. V was pared by 3 bases and J by 3 bases, with 6 bases between. The CDR3 region is CASSFSGYEQYF. The CDR3 DNA reads as TGTGCCAGCAGCTTCTCCGGCTACGAGCAGTACTTC. Full variable domain (rest looked up from reference TRBV7-6 and TRBJ2-7): GAGVSQSPRYKVTKRGQDVALRCDPISGHVSLYWYRQALGQGPEFLTYFNYEAQQDKSGLPNDRFSAERPEGSISTLTIQRTEQRDSAMYRCASSFSGYEQYFGPGTRLTVT.

The rearrangement links TRBV7-2 to TRBJ1-5; 8 bases are shared with TRBD1. V lost 3 bases, J lost 6 bases, and 7 bases stayed unmatched. The CDR3 is made up of 15 amino acids. Germline assignment: CDR1 SGHTA and CDR2 FQGNSA. This CDR3 reads CASSLGQGAFQPQHF. The DNA for the CDR3 is TGTGCCAGCAGCTTGGGCCAGGGGGCGTTTCAGCCCCAGCATTTT. Based on the CDR3 plus reference TRBV7-2 and TRBJ1-5, the full variable domain is GAGVSQSPSNKVTEKGKDVELRCDPISGHTALYWYRQSLGQGLEFLIYFQGNSAPDKSGLPSDRFSAERTGGSVSTLTIQRTQQEDSAVYLCASSLGQGAFQPQHFGDGTRLSIL.

This chain links TRBV12-3 or TRBV12-4 with TRBJ1-4; possible D gene TRBD1, 6 bases. The CDR3 has 13 residues. V shed 6 bases and J shed 7 bases, with 12 bases lying between them. The CDR3 region has the DNA TGTGCCAGCAGCAAAAACAGGGCTGAAAAACTGTTTTTT. It is translated as CASSKNRAEKLFF.

The genes are TRBV7-6 and TRBJ1-3; no firm D call. Per germline, CDR1 SGHVS and CDR2 FNYEAQ. V was pared by 1 base and J by 1 base, with 8 bases between. The CDR3 sequence is 15 residues long. The CDR3 DNA reads TGTGCCAGCAGCTTAGTCGCGAGTTCTGGAAACACCATATATTTT. This translates into CASSLVASSGNTIYF.

In DNA, the CDR3 is TGTGCCAGCTCACAAAGACAGGGAATAGGTAACACTGAAGCTTTCTTT. It is translated as CASSQRQGIGNTEAFF. The chain uses TRBV18 and TRBJ1-1; 7 bases are shared with TRBD1. Germline V gene data show CDR1 as KGHSH and CDR2 as LQKENI. This CDR3 spans 16 amino acids. After removal of 4 bases from V and 2 bases from J, the junction contained 10 bases not matched to a gene.

The chain joins TRBV12-1 to TRBJ2-3; no DNA check was done on the table's D call, TRBD1. TRBV12-1 is listed as a pseudogene. The CDR3 has 19 residues. The CDR3 is CASSFAFRGLSLSTDTQYF. For the CDR3, the DNA is TGTGCCAGCAGCTTTGCGTTTAGGGGGCTAAGCCTAAGCACAGATACGCAGTATTTT.

The rearrangement joins TRBV20-1 to TRBJ2-7, with TRBD2 matching 8 bases. The CDR3 totals 14 residues. J gave up 2 bases and V 3 bases, and 6 bases lay outside the gene matches. Germline V gene data show CDR1 as DFQATT and CDR2 as SNEGSKA (reference sequence). DNA for the CDR3: TGCAGTGCTAGTGTTCCGGGAGGGCCCTACGAGCAGTACTTC. Protein sequence: CSASVPGGPYEQYF.